This T cell receptor (beta chain) was found in a study of blood T cells in healthy people across ages. The study recruited healthy Caucasian donors from Russia who were aged about 6 to 95. Of note for this clonotype: The antigen is undetermined.

Findings and caveats of the study: Per million T cells, TCR beta diversity dropped roughly linearly as age increased. It was the long-lived donors that had more naive CD4+ cells and higher diversity than aged donors.

The length of the CDR3 is 23 residues. The V gene's germline CDR1 is MNHEY and CDR2 SVGEGT. V was pared by 2 bases and J by 0 bases, with 22 bases of the junction left unmatched. Together with a sample-barcoded 5' primer, a J-beta primer mix was included in a second PCR lasting about 7 to 12 cycles. Researchers report that each sample yielded at least 3 million CDR3-containing paired-end reads. TCRdb independently ran MiXCR on the 5' RACE reads; one entry per CDR3 protein. The data show around 1,800,000 distinct CDR3 sequences, around 40% seen once. Sequencing input: blood. J is TRBJ2-1 and V is TRBV6-2 or TRBV6-3; 10 bases align to TRBD2. This sequence originates from a human donor in good health. The DNA for the CDR3 is TGTGCCAGCAGTTACCTTTACCCCAACCCAACTAGCGGGGAGCCTCCCTCCTACAATGAGCAGTTCTTC. This sequence encodes CASSYLYPNPTSGEPPSYNEQFF.